What follows are 28 T cell receptor beta chains derived from one specimen sequenced in a study of blood T cell repertoires in COVID-19. The assay was immunoSEQ multiplex PCR, and TCRdb's table has in-frame clones only and misses some. The data hold 180,000 or so clones, with 75% to 85% observed a single time. Sequenced sample: PBMCs or T cells enriched from blood (not recorded which). The source of these receptors is a man aged 45-65 years who had recovered from COVID-19.

V usage is TRBV30 and J usage is TRBJ1-1, with 7 bases identical to TRBD1. With 7 bases clipped from V and 1 base from J, the junction kept 3 bases outside the gene matches. The CDR3 contains 12 residues. Germline V gene sequence: CDR1 GTSNPN, CDR2 SVGIG (reference sequence). The CDR3 DNA follows: TGTGCCTTTAACAGGGGGAACACTGAAGCTTTCTTT. It codes for CAFNRGNTEAFF.

CDR3 sequence reads: CASSYGQGMNTEAFF. Written as DNA, the CDR3 is TGTGCCAGCAGCTATGGACAGGGGATGAACACTGAAGCTTTCTTT. The genes are TRBV7-8 and TRBJ1-1; 9 nucleotides match TRBD1. CDR3 size: 15 residues. The junction had 3 bases not matched to a gene; V was cut back by 4 bases and J by 0 bases. Germline V CDR1 and CDR2: SGHVS, FQNEAQ.

The chain has TRBV18 and TRBJ1-4; 10 bases line up with TRBD1. V shed 4 bases, J shed 4 bases, and the junction held 3 bases outside the gene matches. Germline V lookup: CDR1 KGHSH, CDR2 LQKENI. The CDR3 is 15 residues long. CDR3 sequence: CASSRDRGLNEKLFF. In DNA form, the CDR3 reads TGTGCCAGCTCACGCGACAGGGGGCTTAATGAAAAACTGTTTTTT.

The chain links TRBV10-3 to TRBJ1-6, with D unclear. V was trimmed by 0 bases and J by 7 bases, leaving 10 bases between them. This CDR3 has 15 amino acids. CDR1 is ENHRY and CDR2 is SYGVKD in the germline V gene. This chain's CDR3 is CAISESAGLNSPLHF. As DNA, the CDR3 is TGTGCCATCAGTGAGTCGGCAGGATTAAATTCACCCCTCCACTTT.

The CDR3 region has the DNA TGTGCCAGCACCTCTTCCCGAACGCGGATTAACTATGGCTACACCTTC. Amino acids: CASTSSRTRINYGYTF. This chain uses TRBV2 with TRBJ1-2, with D unclear. Trimming left V 7 bases short and J 1 base short, with 19 bases between. The germline gives CDR1 SNHLY, CDR2 FYNNEI. The CDR3 has 16 residues.

In its sample, this clone was seen once. The chain joins TRBV28 to TRBJ1-2, with D tentatively TRBD1 (6 bases). The CDR3 extends over 14 amino acids. The germline V gene encodes CDR1 MDHEN and CDR2 SYDVKM. Between the trimmed V and J ends, which lost 2 bases and 4 bases, there was a span of 11 bases. This CDR3 reads CASSLGRGAYGYTF. CDR3 DNA sequence: TGTGCCAGCAGTTTAGGGAGGGGGGCCTATGGCTACACCTTC.

The CDR3 loop is CTSSHPGRQYLAKNIQYF. Here the CDR3 DNA reads TGCACCAGCAGCCACCCCGGGAGGCAGTACCTAGCCAAAAACATTCAGTACTTC. V and J are TRBV1 and TRBJ2-4; the D call of TRBD2 is as the table states it, not checked on the DNA. TRBV1 is assigned pseudogene status. The CDR3 spans 18 residues.

In DNA form, the CDR3 reads TGTGCCAGCAGCCCCCCCCTTGTCTCTGGGGCCAACGTCCTGACTTTC. Translating gives CASSPPLVSGANVLTF. This chain connects TRBV3-1 (or the pseudogene TRBV3-2) to TRBJ2-6; unclear D gene. V was clipped by 4 bases and J by 0 bases, with 10 bases between them. The CDR3 has 16 amino acids. Germline CDR1 is LGHDT and CDR2 is YNNKEL (reference sequence).

V gene TRBV24-1 combines with J gene TRBJ2-3; TRBD1 matches 10 bases. The trim removed 4 bases at V and 4 bases at J, leaving 7 bases unmatched. The CDR3 is 16 amino acids. Germline V gene lookup returns CDR1 KGHDR and CDR2 SFDVKD. The CDR3 region is CATSDPGQGFADTQYF. Here the CDR3 DNA reads TGTGCCACCAGTGACCCGGGACAGGGGTTCGCAGATACGCAGTATTTT.

This clone occurred a few times. Other nucleotide sequences in the sample specify the same CDR3. This chain joins TRBV5-1 and TRBJ1-5; D may be TRBD1 (5 bases). The CDR3 extends over 13 amino acids. CDR1 SGHRS and CDR2 YFSETQ come from the germline V gene. Trimming pared 4 bases from V and 4 bases from J, leaving 9 bases between. The CDR3 DNA reads TGCGCCAGCAGCCCGGACACAAATCAGCCCCAGCATTTT. It codes for CASSPDTNQPQHF.

The chain uses TRBV19 and TRBJ2-7; 9 bases match TRBD2. J gave up 6 bases and V 5 bases, and 11 bases lay outside the gene matches. In germline, CDR1 is LNHDA, CDR2 SQIVND (reference sequence). The CDR3 has 15 amino acids. The CDR3 loop reads CASSRPGTSHREQYF. As DNA, the CDR3 is TGTGCCAGTAGTCGGCCCGGGACTAGCCACCGCGAGCAGTACTTC.

The chain combines TRBV5-5 with TRBJ1-6, with D possibly being TRBD1 (5 bases). The germline CDR1 and CDR2 sequences are SGHKS and YYEKEE (reference sequence). V was trimmed by 3 bases and J by 7 bases, leaving 11 bases between them. The CDR3 is 14 residues long. The CDR3 DNA reads TGTGCCAGCAGCTATCAGGGAAACAATTCACCCCTCCACTTT. This gives the protein CASSYQGNNSPLHF.

V gene TRBV4-1 combines with J gene TRBJ2-4, with 11 bases fitting TRBD1. The CDR3 runs to 15 residues. Trimming at V came to 5 bases and at J to 5 bases, leaving 5 bases not matched to a gene. The germline V gene has CDR1 MGHRA and CDR2 YSYEKL. For the CDR3, the DNA is TGCGCCAGCAGCAAGGGACAGGGGGTCGAAAACATTCAGTACTTC. Translating it yields CASSKGQGVENIQYF.

J is TRBJ1-5 and V is TRBV6-5; tentative D call: TRBD1 (5 bases). Germline V gene lookup returns CDR1 MNHEY and CDR2 SVGAGI. The CDR3 totals 14 residues. V lost 1 base and J lost 2, with 6 bases in between. CDR3 sequence: CASSYLGGNQPQHF. The CDR3, as DNA: TGTGCCAGCAGTTACTTAGGGGGCAATCAGCCCCAGCATTTT.

V usage is TRBV3-1 (or the pseudogene TRBV3-2) and J usage is TRBJ2-7, with 11 positions matching TRBD1. With V trimmed by 0 bases and J by 7 bases, 8 bases remained unmatched. The CDR3 is 16 residues long. In germline, CDR1 is LGHDT, CDR2 YNNKEL (reference sequence). This CDR3 reads CASSQDRGQGVGEQYF. CDR3 DNA sequence: TGTGCCAGCAGCCAAGATAGGGGACAGGGGGTAGGAGAGCAGTACTTC.

The chain employs TRBV7-9 and TRBJ1-6; maybe TRBD1 (6 bases). The CDR3 contains 13 residues. The V gene lost 5 bases and the J gene lost 10 bases, with 12 bases spanning the gap. The germline CDR1 and CDR2 sequences are SEHNR and FQNEAQ (reference sequence). The CDR3 nucleotides are TGTGCCAGCAGCCTGCAAGGGGGATCACCCCTCCACTTT. It translates to CASSLQGGSPLHF.

The table lists this clone with a count of one. The chain is built from TRBV21-1 and TRBJ1-1; the table calls TRBD1, which could not be checked here. TRBV21-1 is noted as a pseudogene. The CDR3 extends over 17 amino acids. The CDR3 loop reads CASSKRMSEQGNTEAFF. The CDR3 region has the DNA TGTGCCAGCAGCAAAAGAATGTCAGAACAGGGGAACACTGAAGCTTTCTTT.

The chain is built from TRBV10-3 and TRBJ2-7, with D unclear. V was cut by 2 bases and J by 4 bases, with 9 bases left in between. The CDR3 sequence is 13 residues long. The germline CDR1 and CDR2 sequences are ENHRY and SYGVKD. CDR3 residues: CAISETSRYEQYF. CDR3 DNA sequence: TGTGCCATCAGTGAGACTTCACGTTACGAGCAGTACTTC.

The sample holds one count of this clone. This CDR3 reads CASSRAAGQGNQPQHF. The CDR3 DNA reads TGTGCCAGCTCACGGGCGGCGGGACAGGGGAATCAGCCCCAGCATTTT. The chain uses TRBV18 and TRBJ1-5; 10 nucleotides agree with TRBD1. The germline V gene has CDR1 KGHSH and CDR2 LQKENI. V dropped 4 bases and J dropped 4; count of bases not matched to a gene: 7. The CDR3 loop spans 16 amino acids.

The chain combines TRBV19 with TRBJ2-3, with a possible D match to TRBD1 (5 bases). This CDR3 is built from 15 residues. CDR1 and CDR2 (germline): LNHDA, SQIVND (reference sequence). Trimming left V 3 bases short and J 1 base short, with 11 bases between. The CDR3 sequence is CASSIQGTGTDTQYF. The CDR3 DNA reads as TGTGCCAGTAGTATCCAGGGCACTGGCACAGATACGCAGTATTTT.

The chain employs TRBV7-9 and TRBJ2-7; 8 nucleotides match TRBD1. This CDR3 region has 16 residues. The V gene end was trimmed by 5 bases and the J gene end by 0 bases; junction bases not matched to a gene: 9. Germline V gives CDR1 SEHNR, CDR2 FQNEAQ (reference sequence). The CDR3 reads CASSVPSQGASYEQYF. In DNA form, the CDR3 reads TGTGCCAGCAGCGTCCCCTCGCAGGGGGCCTCCTACGAGCAGTACTTC.

The gene calls are TRBV7-9 and TRBJ2-5, with 8 positions matching TRBD2. The CDR3 is made up of 16 amino acids. Germline-derived CDR1 and CDR2 are SEHNR and FQNEAQ (reference sequence). V lost 6 bases and J lost 2; bases outside the gene matches: 11. This CDR3 reads CASSQKGGGPQETQYF. In nucleotides, the CDR3 is TGTGCCAGCAGTCAAAAGGGCGGGGGGCCTCAAGAGACCCAGTACTTC.

The rearrangement links TRBV10-3 to TRBJ2-7; maybe TRBD1 (5 bases). V shed 4 bases and J shed 0 bases, with 7 bases lying between them. CDR1 ENHRY and CDR2 SYGVKD come from the germline V gene. The CDR3 runs 13 residues. The CDR3 DNA reads TGTGCCATCAGTGCACAGGACTCCTACGAGCAGTACTTC. Protein sequence: CAISAQDSYEQYF.

The V call is TRBV6-5, the J call TRBJ1-5; TRBD1 matches 9 bases. The CDR3 runs to 13 residues. Unmatched junction bases numbered 8, after V lost 6 bases and J lost 11 bases. Germline loops: CDR1 MNHEY, CDR2 SVGAGI. The CDR3 region is CASSNRGPSAQHF. CDR3 nucleotide sequence: TGTGCCAGCAGCAACAGGGGGCCCTCAGCCCAGCATTTT.

The gene calls are TRBV27 and TRBJ1-5; D perhaps matches TRBD1 (6 bases). Trimming shortened V by 4 bases and J by 9 bases, and 13 bases separated the two germline ends. The CDR3 contains 13 residues. The germline V gene encodes CDR1 MNHEY and CDR2 SMNVEV (reference sequence). The CDR3 DNA is TGTGCCAGCAGTTCACAGGGTATTCTGCCCCAGCATTTT. Its translation: CASSSQGILPQHF.

V is TRBV5-1 and J is TRBJ2-5; no firm D call. In germline, CDR1 is SGHRS, CDR2 YFSETQ. The V gene lost 6 bases and the J gene lost 4 bases, with 13 bases spanning the gap. The CDR3 covers 13 residues. CDR3 DNA: TGCGCCAGCAACGCCGAGGTGGGAGAGACCCAGTACTTC. Translating it yields CASNAEVGETQYF.

The chain has TRBV9 and TRBJ2-7; 7 bases map to TRBD2. The V segment lost 0 bases and the J segment 5 bases; nucleotides outside the gene matches: 5. There are 14 residues in the CDR3. Germline V lookup: CDR1 SGDLS, CDR2 YYNGEE. In DNA, the CDR3 is TGTGCCAGCAGCGTAGACCCGGGGAGGGACGAGCAGTACTTC. Translating gives CASSVDPGRDEQYF.

The chain uses TRBV4-1 and TRBJ1-4; 11 nucleotides align to TRBD1. In germline, CDR1 is MGHRA, CDR2 YSYEKL. The CDR3 has 16 amino acids. The V gene end was trimmed by 1 base and the J gene end by 6 bases; junction bases not matched to a gene: 4. CDR3 protein: CASSQGTGGFYEKLFF. The CDR3 region has the DNA TGCGCCAGCAGCCAAGGGACAGGGGGCTTTTATGAAAAACTGTTTTTT.